This TCR beta chain was sequenced in a study of blood T cell repertoires in COVID-19. Using immunoSEQ multiplex PCR, the repertoire was profiled, and TCRdb retains in-frame clones only, with some absent. The table lists about 220,000 clones, 70% to 85% of them singletons, with approximately 3.1% in the top ten. Unmatched junction bases numbered 5, after V lost 2 bases and J lost 6 bases. This CDR3 is 15 amino acids long. The germline V gene encodes CDR1 LGHNA and CDR2 YNFKEQ. The chain has TRBV4-2 and TRBJ2-7; TRBD2 agrees at 12 bases. This TCR was recovered from a woman aged 60-75 years who had recovered from COVID-19. The sequencing input was PBMCs or T cells enriched from blood (not recorded which). Here the CDR3 reads CASSQLTSGGTEQYF. As DNA, the CDR3 is TGTGCCAGCAGCCAACTGACTAGCGGGGGCACCGAGCAGTACTTC.